The rows below give T cell receptor beta chains drawn from one sample of a study of cytomegalovirus exposure and HLA in healthy donors. Measured with immunoSEQ multiplex PCR; TCRdb has only the in-frame clones, and not every one. The sample carries approximately 200,000 clones, 60% to 85% recorded once. Sequenced: PBMCs. These receptors all stem from a man aged 35 to 55 in good health and CMV-seronegative. Each CDR3 is given with its conserved first and last residue. A D gene is named only where the DNA matches it firmly. Clone size is given for some rows only: seen once, a few or many times, or a class if the clone is expanded.

size,D,J,V,CDR3,DNA
once,TRBD2,TRBJ2-3,TRBV4-3,CASSQWAGTRRTDTQYF,TGCGCCAGCAGCCAATGGGCCGGGACTAGACGCACAGATACGCAGTATTTT
NA,TRBD1,TRBJ2-2,TRBV19,CASSIVRQGPTGELFF,TGTGCCAGTAGTATTGTTCGACAGGGTCCGACCGGGGAGCTGTTTTTT
NA,NA,TRBJ2-7,TRBV14,CASAEGYISEQYF,TGTGCCAGCGCCGAGGGATATATTTCCGAGCAGTACTTC
NA,TRBD1,TRBJ2-7,TRBV6-5,CASSSTGTASYEQYF,TGTGCCAGCAGTTCGACCGGGACAGCCTCCTACGAGCAGTACTTC
NA,TRBD1,TRBJ2-7,TRBV7-2,CASSYPGGGQYF,TGTGCCAGCAGCTATCCAGGGGGTGGGCAGTACTTC
NA,TRBD2,TRBJ2-1,TRBV6-5,CASTSGGALGNEQFF,TGTGCCAGCACTAGCGGGGGGGCCCTCGGCAATGAGCAGTTCTTC
NA,TRBD1,TRBJ1-4,TRBV7-9,CSSGGQGAGLHEKLFF,TGTTCCAGCGGGGGACAGGGGGCAGGCTTACATGAAAAACTGTTTTTT
NA,NA,TRBJ2-4,TRBV6-5,CASSAFGTAKNIQYF,TGTGCCAGCAGTGCATTCGGGACTGCCAAAAACATTCAGTACTTC
few,NA,TRBJ2-7,TRBV4-2,CASSQGGPHGQYF,TGTGCCAGCAGCCAGGGGGGGCCCCACGGGCAGTACTTC
NA,NA,TRBJ2-7,TRBV25-1,CASSRPGGSYEQYF,TGTGCCAGCAGTCGCCCCGGAGGCTCCTACGAGCAGTACTTC
NA,TRBD1,TRBJ1-4,TRBV5-4,CASSRRDRRNEKLFF,TGTGCCAGCAGCCGTCGGGACAGGCGAAATGAAAAACTGTTTTTT
NA,NA,TRBJ1-2,TRBV16,CASSQEAQGSPYGYTF,TGTGCCAGCAGCCAAGAGGCGCAGGGCTCTCCCTATGGCTACACCTTC
NA,TRBD1,TRBJ1-1,TRBV18,CASSPSGTVRNTEAFF,TGTGCCAGCTCACCGTCCGGGACAGTTAGAAACACTGAAGCTTTCTTT
NA,NA,TRBJ2-2,TRBV5-1,CASSLGHSSTGELFF,TGCGCCAGCAGCTTGGGACATTCGAGCACCGGGGAGCTGTTTTTT
once,NA,TRBJ2-6,TRBV7-9,CASSPPETPGANVLTF,TGTGCCAGCAGCCCTCCAGAAACCCCTGGGGCCAACGTCCTGACTTTC
NA,NA,TRBJ2-7,TRBV10-3,CAISGSRVQTDYEQYF,TGTGCCATCAGTGGATCCAGGGTACAGACCGACTACGAGCAGTACTTC